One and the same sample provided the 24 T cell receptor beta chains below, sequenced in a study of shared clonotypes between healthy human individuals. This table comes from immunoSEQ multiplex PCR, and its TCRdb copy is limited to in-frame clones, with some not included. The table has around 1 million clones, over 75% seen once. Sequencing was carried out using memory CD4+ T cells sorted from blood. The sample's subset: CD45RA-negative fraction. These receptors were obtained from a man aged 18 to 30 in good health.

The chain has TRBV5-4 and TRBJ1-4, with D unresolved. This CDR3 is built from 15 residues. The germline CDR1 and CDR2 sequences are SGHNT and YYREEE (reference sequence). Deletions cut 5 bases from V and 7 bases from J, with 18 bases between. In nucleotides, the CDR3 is TGTGCCAGCAGTAACAGAGGTGGCCAGGTTGAAAAACTGTTTTTT. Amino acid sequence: CASSNRGGQVEKLFF. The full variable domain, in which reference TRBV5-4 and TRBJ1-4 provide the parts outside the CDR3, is ETGVTQSPTHLIKTRGQQVTLRCSSQSGHNTVSWYQQALGQGPQFIFQYYREEENGRGNFPPRFSGLQFPNYSSELNVNALELDDSALYLCASSNRGGQVEKLFFGSGTQLSVL.

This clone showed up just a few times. CDR3 DNA sequence: TGTGCCAGCAGTCCCCAGGGGAACCAGCATTTT. This gives the protein CASSPQGNQHF. V gene TRBV28 combines with J gene TRBJ1-5; D is perhaps TRBD1 (6 bases). V shed 5 bases and J shed 12 bases, with 11 bases lying between them. The germline V gene has CDR1 MDHEN and CDR2 SYDVKM. The CDR3 totals 11 residues.

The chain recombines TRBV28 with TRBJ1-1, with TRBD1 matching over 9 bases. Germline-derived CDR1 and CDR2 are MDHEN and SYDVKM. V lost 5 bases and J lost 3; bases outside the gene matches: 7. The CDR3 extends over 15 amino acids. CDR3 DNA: TGTGCCAGCAGTCTCCGGGACAGGGTATACACTGAAGCTTTCTTT. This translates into CASSLRDRVYTEAFF.

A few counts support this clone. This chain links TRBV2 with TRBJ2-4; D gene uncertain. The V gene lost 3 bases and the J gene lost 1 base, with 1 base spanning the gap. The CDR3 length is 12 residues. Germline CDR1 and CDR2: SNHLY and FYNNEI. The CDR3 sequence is CASSEAKNIQYF. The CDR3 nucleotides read TGTGCCAGCAGTGAGGCCAAAAACATTCAGTACTTC.

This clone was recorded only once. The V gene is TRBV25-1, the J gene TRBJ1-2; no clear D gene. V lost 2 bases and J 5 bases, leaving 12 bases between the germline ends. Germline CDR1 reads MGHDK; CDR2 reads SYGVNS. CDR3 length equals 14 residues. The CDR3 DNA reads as TGTGCCAGCAGTGAAGGTGGGAGGGCTTATGGCTACACCTTC. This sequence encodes CASSEGGRAYGYTF.

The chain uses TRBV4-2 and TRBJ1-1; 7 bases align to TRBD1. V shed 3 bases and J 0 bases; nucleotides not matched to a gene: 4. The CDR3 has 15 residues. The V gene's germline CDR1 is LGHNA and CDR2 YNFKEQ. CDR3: CASSQQTGMNTEAFF. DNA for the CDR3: TGTGCCAGCAGCCAGCAGACAGGGATGAACACTGAAGCTTTCTTT.

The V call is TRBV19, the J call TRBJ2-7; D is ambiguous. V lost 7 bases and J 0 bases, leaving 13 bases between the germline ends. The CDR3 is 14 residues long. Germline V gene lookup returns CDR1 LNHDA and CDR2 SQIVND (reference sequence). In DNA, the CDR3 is TGTGCCAGTACCGATGCAGGAAGCTCCTACGAGCAGTACTTC. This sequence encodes CASTDAGSSYEQYF.

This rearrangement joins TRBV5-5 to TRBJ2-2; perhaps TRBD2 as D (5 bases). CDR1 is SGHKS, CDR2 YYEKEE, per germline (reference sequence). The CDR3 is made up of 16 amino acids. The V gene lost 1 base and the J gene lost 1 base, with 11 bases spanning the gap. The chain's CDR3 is CASSLFAGLNTGELFF. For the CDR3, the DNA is TGTGCCAGCAGCTTGTTTGCGGGCTTGAACACCGGGGAGCTGTTTTTT.

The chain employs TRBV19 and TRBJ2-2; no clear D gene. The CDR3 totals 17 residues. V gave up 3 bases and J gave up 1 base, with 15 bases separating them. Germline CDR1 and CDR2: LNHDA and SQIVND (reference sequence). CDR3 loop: CASSIRQSPKNTGELFF. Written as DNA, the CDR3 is TGTGCCAGTAGTATTCGGCAGTCCCCTAAGAACACCGGGGAGCTGTTTTTT.

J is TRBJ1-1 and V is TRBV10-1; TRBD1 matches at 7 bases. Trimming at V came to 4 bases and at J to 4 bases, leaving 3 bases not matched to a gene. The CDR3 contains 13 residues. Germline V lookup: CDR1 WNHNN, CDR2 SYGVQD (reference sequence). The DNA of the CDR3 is TGCGCCAGCAGTGCACAGGGGTCCACTGAAGCTTTCTTT. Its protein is CASSAQGSTEAFF.

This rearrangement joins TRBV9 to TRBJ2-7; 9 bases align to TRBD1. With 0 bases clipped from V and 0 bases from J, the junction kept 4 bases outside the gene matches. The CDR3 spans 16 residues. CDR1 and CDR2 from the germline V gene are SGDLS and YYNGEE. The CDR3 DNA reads TGTGCCAGCAGCGTAGGGGGGACAGGGTTCTCCTACGAGCAGTACTTC. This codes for CASSVGGTGFSYEQYF. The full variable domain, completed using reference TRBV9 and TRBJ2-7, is DSGVTQTPKHLITATGQRVTLRCSPRSGDLSVYWYQQSLDQGLQFLIQYYNGEERAKGNILERFSAQQFPDLHSELNLSSLELGDSALYFCASSVGGTGFSYEQYFGPGTRLTVT.

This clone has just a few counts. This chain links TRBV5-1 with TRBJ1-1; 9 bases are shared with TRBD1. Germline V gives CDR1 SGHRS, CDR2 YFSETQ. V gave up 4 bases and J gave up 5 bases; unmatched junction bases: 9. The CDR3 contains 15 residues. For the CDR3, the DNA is TGCGCCAGCAGCCTACAGGGGGCCGAAATAACTGAAGCTTTCTTT. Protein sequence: CASSLQGAEITEAFF.

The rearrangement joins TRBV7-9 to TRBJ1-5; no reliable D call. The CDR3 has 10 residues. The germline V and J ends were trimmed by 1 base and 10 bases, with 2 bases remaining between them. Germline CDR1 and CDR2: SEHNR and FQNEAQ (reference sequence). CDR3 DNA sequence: TGTGCCAGCAGCTTAGAACCCCAGCATTTT. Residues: CASSLEPQHF. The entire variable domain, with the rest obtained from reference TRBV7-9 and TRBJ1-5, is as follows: DTGVSQNPRHKITKRGQNVTFRCDPISEHNRLYWYRQTLGQGPEFLTYFQNEAQLEKSRLLSDRFSAERPKGSFSTLEIQRTEQGDSAMYLCASSLEPQHFGDGTRLSIL.

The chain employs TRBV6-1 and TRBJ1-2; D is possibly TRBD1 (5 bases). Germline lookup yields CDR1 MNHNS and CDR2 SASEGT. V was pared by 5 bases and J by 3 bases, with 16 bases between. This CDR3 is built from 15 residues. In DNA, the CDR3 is TGTGCCAGCAGTAGAGGGAGGCAGGGTGACTATGGCTACACCTTC. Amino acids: CASSRGRQGDYGYTF.

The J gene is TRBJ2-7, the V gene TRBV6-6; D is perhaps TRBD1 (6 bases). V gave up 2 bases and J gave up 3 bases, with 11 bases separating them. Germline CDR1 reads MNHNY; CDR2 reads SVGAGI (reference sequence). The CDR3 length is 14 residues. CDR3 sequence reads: CASSYNEGVYEQYF. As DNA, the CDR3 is TGTGCCAGCAGTTACAACGAGGGGGTCTACGAGCAGTACTTC.

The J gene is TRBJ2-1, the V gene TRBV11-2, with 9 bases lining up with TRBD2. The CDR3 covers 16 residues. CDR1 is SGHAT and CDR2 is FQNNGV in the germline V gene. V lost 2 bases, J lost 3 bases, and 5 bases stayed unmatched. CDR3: CASSLRRLADYNEQFF. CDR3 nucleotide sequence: TGTGCCAGCAGCTTAAGGAGACTAGCGGACTACAATGAGCAGTTCTTC.

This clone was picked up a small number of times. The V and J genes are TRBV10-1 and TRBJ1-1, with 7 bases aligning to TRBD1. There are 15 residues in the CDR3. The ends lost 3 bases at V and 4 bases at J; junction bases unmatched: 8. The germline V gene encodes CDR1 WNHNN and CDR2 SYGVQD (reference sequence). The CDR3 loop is CASSDRQGAGTEAFF. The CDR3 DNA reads TGCGCCAGCAGTGATCGACAGGGAGCCGGCACTGAAGCTTTCTTT.

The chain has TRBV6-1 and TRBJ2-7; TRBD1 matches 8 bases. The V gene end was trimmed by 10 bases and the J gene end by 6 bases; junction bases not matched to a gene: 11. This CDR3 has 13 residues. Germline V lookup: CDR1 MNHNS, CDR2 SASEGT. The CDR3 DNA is TGTGCCACCGGAGGACAGGGCTCCGGCGAGCAGTACTTC. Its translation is CATGGQGSGEQYF.

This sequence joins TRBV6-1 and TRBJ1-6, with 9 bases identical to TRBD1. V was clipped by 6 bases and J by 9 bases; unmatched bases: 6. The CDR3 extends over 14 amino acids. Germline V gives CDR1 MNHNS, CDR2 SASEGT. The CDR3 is CASRPGQGVSPLHF. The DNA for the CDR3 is TGTGCCAGCAGGCCGGGACAGGGAGTTTCACCCCTCCACTTT.

CDR3 DNA sequence: TGTGCCAGCATTACGACGTCTACCACTGAAGCTTTCTTT. Encoded protein: CASITTSTTEAFF. This chain joins TRBV28 and TRBJ1-1; no reliable D call. This CDR3 spans 13 amino acids. Germline values: CDR1 MDHEN, CDR2 SYDVKM. V gave up 7 bases and J gave up 4 bases, with 13 bases separating them.

The DNA for the CDR3 is TGCAGCGTTCAGGGGGCGGGGAGTGGCTACACCTTC. Amino acids: CSVQGAGSGYTF. The J gene is TRBJ1-2, the V gene TRBV29-1, with 8 bases fitting TRBD1. Germline V gives CDR1 SQVTM, CDR2 ANQGSEA. Germline trimming cut 5 bases from V and 7 bases from J; bases unmatched to any gene: 6. CDR3 length: 12 residues.

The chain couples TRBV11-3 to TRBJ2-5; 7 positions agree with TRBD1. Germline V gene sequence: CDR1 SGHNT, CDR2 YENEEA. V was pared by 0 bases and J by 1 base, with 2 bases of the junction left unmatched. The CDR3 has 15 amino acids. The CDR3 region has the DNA TGTGCCAGCAGCTTAGAAGGACAGGCCCAAGAGACCCAGTACTTC. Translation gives CASSLEGQAQETQYF.

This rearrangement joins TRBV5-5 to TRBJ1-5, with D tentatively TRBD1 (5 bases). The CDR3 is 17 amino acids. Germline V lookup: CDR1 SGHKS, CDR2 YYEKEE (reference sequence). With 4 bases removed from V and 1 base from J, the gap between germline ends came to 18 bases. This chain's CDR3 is CASSGPGTPGSNQPQHF. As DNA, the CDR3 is TGTGCCAGCAGCGGACCCGGGACCCCAGGCAGCAATCAGCCCCAGCATTTT.

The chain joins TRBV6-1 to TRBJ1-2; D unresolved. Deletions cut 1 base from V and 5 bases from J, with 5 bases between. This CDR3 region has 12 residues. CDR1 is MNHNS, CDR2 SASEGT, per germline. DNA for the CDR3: TGTGCCAGCAGTGAAGGCCTGTATGGCTACACCTTC. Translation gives CASSEGLYGYTF.